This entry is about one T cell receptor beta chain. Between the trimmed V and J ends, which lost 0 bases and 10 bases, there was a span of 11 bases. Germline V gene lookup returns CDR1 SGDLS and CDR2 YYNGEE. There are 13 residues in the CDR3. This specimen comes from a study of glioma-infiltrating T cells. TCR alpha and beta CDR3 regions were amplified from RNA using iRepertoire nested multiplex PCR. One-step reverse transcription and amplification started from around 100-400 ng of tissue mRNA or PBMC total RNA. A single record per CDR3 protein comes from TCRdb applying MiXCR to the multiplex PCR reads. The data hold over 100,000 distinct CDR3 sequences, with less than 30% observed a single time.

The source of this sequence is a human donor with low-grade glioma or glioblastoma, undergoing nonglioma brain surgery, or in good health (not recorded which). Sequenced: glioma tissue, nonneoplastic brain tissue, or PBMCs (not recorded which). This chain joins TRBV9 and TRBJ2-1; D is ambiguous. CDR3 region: CASSVDPLGEQFF. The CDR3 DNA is TGTGCCAGCAGCGTAGACCCCTTAGGGGAGCAGTTCTTC.